This T cell receptor beta chain derives from a study of early T cells in non-severe SARS-CoV-2 infection (dated by TCRdb to the early 2020s). For the wider study: Because TCR sequencing was done on bulk RNA from unsorted whole blood, the alpha and beta chains could not be paired. Results and caveats for the whole study, not just this receptor: Matching against VDJdb was skewed toward anti-spike CD8 responses, likely underestimated virus-specific expansions, and missed private and CD4 specificities.

A case-control design nested within a healthcare worker cohort in London, UK, was used, with weekly nasopharyngeal swab PCR tests and blood sampling performed. Between 23 and 31 March 2020, the week of the UK lockdown, healthcare workers were enrolled and then followed up weekly for as long as 16 weeks. The library was made by 5' RACE. TCRdb names NextSeq 500 as the instrument used. The TCR library protocol attached unique molecular identifiers to individual cDNA molecules to correct for sequencing error and PCR bias. Both TCR alpha and beta chains were sequenced, and tight co-correlation was observed between alpha and beta sequence abundances in each sample. The authors' pipeline ran thus. Decombinator V4 was used to perform V gene, J gene and CDR3 annotation of TCR sequences. Expanded TCRs were defined as changing significantly between any two time points under a Poisson model with p below 0.0001. Abundances of TCRs were expressed as counts per million after normalisation to the total number of TCRs sequenced in each sample. A search of VDJdb, accessed on 1 November 2021, was run for TCRs annotated to CMV, EBV and SARS-CoV-2, with TCRs annotated for multiple antigens excluded. TCRdb reworked the public reads: Q25 trimming with fastp, MiXCR clone assembly, productive beta chains retained. Entries that share a CDR3 protein sequence are merged under the most common genes and DNA. TCRdb, not the authors, supplied the V and J calls. This sample gives around 94,000 distinct CDR3 sequences in total; around 14% of them show up just once. The ten largest clones take up 5.5% to 7% of the sample.

A note on this clonotype: Its antigen specificity is not known. Nothing much larger sits one base from this clone, and base qualities are not available.

The sample comprised whole blood. This TCR was recovered from an adult who was a healthcare worker with PCR-confirmed SARS-CoV-2 infection or an uninfected control (not recorded which).

The DNA is as follows: TGTGCCAGCAGCATGCCGGACGGCCCCGAGCAGTTCTTC. Its translation is CASSMPDGPEQFF. The receptor chain draws on TRBV7-9 and TRBJ2-1; too little of a D gene remains to name it. Sequences SEHNR (CDR1) and FQNEAQ (CDR2) are obtained from the germline V gene (reference sequence). Between the V and J ends, shortened by 5 bases and 10 bases respectively, the junction contains 15 bases. From the cysteine through the phenylalanine, the CDR3 covers 13 amino acids. Of the read, only the CDR3 DNA is kept; its 39 bases are in frame from base 1.